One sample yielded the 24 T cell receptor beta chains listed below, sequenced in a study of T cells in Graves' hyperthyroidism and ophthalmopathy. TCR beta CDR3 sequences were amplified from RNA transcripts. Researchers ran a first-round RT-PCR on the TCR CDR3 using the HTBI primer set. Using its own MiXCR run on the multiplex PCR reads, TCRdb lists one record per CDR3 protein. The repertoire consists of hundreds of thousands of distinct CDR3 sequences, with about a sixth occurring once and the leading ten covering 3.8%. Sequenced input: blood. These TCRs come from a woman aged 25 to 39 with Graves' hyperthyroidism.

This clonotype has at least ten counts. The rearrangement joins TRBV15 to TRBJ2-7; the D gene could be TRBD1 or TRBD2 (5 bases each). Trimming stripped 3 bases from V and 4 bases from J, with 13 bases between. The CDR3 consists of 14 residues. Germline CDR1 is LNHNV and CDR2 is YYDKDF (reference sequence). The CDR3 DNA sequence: TGTGCCACCAGCAGCAGAGGGCCAGGGTACGAGCAGTACTTC. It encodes CATSSRGPGYEQYF.

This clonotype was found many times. The CDR3 DNA reads TGTGCCAGCAGTTTCGACAGGTTGAGGTACACTGAAGCTTTCTTT. The encoded protein is CASSFDRLRYTEAFF. The rearrangement uses TRBV27 and TRBJ1-1; TRBD1 is a possible D gene (6 bases). This CDR3 is built from 15 residues. V was trimmed by 3 bases and J by 3 bases, leaving 14 bases between them. Germline V gene data show CDR1 as MNHEY and CDR2 as SMNVEV (reference sequence).

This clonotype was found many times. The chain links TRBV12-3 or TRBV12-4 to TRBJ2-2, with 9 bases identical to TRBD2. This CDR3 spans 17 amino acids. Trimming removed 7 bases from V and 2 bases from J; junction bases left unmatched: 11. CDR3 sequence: CASTPTSGRPNTGELFF. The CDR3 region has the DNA TGTGCCAGCACCCCGACGAGCGGGAGGCCCAACACCGGGGAGCTGTTTTTT.

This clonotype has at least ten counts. This CDR3 is CSAIVKQSNYGYTF. CDR3 nucleotides: TGCAGTGCTATTGTAAAACAGTCTAACTATGGCTACACCTTC. The chain employs TRBV20-1 and TRBJ1-2; D unresolved. V was shortened by 4 bases and J by 0 bases, with 12 bases between the two germline ends. Germline values: CDR1 DFQATT, CDR2 SNEGSKA (reference sequence). This CDR3 has 14 residues.

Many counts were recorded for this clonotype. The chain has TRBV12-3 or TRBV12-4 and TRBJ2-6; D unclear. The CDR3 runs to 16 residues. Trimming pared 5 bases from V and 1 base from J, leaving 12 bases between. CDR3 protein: CASSLAGESGANVLTF. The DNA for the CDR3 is TGTGCCAGCAGTCTGGCCGGTGAGTCTGGGGCCAACGTCCTGACTTTC.

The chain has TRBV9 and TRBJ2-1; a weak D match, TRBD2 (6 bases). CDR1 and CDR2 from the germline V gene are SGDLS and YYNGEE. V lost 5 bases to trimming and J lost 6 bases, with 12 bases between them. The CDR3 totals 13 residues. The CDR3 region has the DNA TGTGCCAGCAGGGCCTCGGAGGGCAATGAGCAGTTCTTC. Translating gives CASRASEGNEQFF.

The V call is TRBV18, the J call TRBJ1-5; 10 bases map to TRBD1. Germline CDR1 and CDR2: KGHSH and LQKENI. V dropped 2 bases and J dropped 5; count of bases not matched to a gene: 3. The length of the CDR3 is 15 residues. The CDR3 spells CASSPWTGGYQPQHF. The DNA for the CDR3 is TGTGCCAGCTCACCATGGACAGGGGGATATCAGCCCCAGCATTTT. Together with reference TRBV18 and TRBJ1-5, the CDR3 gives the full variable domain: NAGVMQNPRHLVRRRGQEARLRCSPMKGHSHVYWYRQLPEEGLKFMVYLQKENIIDESGMPKERFSAEFPKEGPSILRIQQVVRGDSAAYFCASSPWTGGYQPQHFGDGTRLSIL.

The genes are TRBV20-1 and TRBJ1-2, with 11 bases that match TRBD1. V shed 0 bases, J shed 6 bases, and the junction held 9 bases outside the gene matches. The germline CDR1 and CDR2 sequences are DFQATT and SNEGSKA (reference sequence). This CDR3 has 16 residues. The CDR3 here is CSAREASGTGGHGYTF. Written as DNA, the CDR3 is TGCAGTGCTAGAGAGGCCTCCGGGACAGGGGGGCATGGCTACACCTTC.

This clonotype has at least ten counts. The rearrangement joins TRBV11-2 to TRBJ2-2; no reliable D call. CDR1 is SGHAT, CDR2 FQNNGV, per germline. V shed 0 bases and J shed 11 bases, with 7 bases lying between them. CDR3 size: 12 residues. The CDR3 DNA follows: TGTGCCAGCAGCTTAGATGGAAGTGAGCTGTTTTTT. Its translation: CASSLDGSELFF.

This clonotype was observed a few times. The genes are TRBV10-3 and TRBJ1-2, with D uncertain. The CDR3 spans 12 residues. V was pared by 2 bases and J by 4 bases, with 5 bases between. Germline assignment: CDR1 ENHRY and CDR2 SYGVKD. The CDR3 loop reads CAISEGVYGYTF. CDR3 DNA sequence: TGTGCCATCAGTGAGGGGGTCTATGGCTACACCTTC.

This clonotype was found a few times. The DNA of the CDR3 is TGTGCCGTCGGTCGAGCGGGAGGGCCGGACGAGCAGTACTTC. Translating it yields CAVGRAGGPDEQYF. The chain uses TRBV10-3 and TRBJ2-7; 10 bases fit TRBD2. V lost 11 bases, J lost 5 bases, and 12 bases stayed unmatched. Germline V gene sequence: CDR1 ENHRY, CDR2 SYGVKD. The CDR3 has 14 amino acids.

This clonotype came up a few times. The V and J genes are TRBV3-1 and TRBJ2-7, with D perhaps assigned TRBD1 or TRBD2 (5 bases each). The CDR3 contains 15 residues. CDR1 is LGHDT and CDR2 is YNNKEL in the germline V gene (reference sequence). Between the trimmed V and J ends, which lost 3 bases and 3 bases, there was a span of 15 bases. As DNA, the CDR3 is TGTGCCAGCAGCCACTCGGGGCAGCTAGACTACGAGCAGTACTTC. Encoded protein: CASSHSGQLDYEQYF.

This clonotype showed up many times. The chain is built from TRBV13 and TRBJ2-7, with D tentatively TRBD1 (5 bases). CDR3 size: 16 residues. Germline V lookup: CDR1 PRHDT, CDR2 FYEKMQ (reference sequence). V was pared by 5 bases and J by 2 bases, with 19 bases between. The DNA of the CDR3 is TGTGCCAGCAGCCCGAACGAAGGCAGGGCGACCTACGAGCAGTACTTC. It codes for CASSPNEGRATYEQYF.

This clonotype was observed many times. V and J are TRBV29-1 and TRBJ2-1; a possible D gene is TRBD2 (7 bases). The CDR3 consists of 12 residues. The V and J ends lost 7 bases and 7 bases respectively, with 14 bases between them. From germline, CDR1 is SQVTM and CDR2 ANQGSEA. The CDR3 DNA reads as TGCAGCGGGGGGGGACAAGAGAATGAGCAGTTCTTC. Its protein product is CSGGGQENEQFF.

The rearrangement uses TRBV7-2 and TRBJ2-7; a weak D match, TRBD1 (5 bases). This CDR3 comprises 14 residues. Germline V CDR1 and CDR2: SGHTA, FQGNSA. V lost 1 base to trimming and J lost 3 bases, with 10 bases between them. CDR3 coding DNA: TGTGCCAGCAGCTTAGGTGAAGGGGACTACGAGCAGTACTTC. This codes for CASSLGEGDYEQYF.

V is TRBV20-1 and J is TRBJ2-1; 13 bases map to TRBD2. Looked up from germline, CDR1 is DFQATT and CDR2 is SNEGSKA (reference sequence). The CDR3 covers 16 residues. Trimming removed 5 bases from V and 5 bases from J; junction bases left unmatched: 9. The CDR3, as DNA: TGCAGTGCTTCCGGGACTAGCGGGAATGAAAACAATGAGCAGTTCTTC. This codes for CSASGTSGNENNEQFF.

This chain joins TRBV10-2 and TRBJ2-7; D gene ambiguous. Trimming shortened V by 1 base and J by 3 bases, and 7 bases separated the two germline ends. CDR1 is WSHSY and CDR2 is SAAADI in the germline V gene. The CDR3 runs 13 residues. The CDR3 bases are TGCGCCAGCAGTGAGTTTCGAGGCTACGAGCAGTACTTC. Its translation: CASSEFRGYEQYF.

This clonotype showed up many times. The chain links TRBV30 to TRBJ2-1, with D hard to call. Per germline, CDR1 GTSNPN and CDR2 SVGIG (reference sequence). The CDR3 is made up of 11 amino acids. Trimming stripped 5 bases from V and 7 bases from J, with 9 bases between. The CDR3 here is CAWGRANEQFF. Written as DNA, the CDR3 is TGTGCCTGGGGACGAGCTAATGAGCAGTTCTTC.

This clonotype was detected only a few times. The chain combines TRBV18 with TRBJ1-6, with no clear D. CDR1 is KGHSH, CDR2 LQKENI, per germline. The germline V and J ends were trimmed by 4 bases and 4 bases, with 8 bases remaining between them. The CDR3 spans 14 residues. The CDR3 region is CASSRDVYNSPLHF. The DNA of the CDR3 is TGTGCCAGCTCACGGGATGTATATAATTCACCCCTCCACTTT.

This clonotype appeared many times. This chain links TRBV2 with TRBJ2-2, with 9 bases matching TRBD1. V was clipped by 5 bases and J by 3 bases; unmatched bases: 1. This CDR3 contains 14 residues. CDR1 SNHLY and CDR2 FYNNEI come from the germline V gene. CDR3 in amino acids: CASSRDRDTGELFF. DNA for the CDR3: TGTGCCAGCAGTCGGGACAGGGACACCGGGGAGCTGTTTTTT. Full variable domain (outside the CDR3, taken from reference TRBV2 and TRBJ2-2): EPEVTQTPSHQVTQMGQEVILRCVPISNHLYFYWYRQILGQKVEFLVSFYNNEISEKSEIFDDQFSVERPDGSNFTLKIRSTKLEDSAMYFCASSRDRDTGELFFGEGSRLTVL.

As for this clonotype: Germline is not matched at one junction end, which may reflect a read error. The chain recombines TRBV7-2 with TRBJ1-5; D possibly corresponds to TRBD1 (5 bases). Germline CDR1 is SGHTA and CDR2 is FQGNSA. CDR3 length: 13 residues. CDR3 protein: CASSLRGSQPRHF. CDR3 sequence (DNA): TGTGCCAGCAGCTTAAGGGGTAGTCAGCCCCGGCATTTT.

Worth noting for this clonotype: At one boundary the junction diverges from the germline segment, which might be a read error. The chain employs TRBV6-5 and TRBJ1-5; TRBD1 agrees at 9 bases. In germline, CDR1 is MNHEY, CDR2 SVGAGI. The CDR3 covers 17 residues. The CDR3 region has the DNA TGTGCCAGCAGTTACTCGCATAAACAGGGGGCCAATCAGCCCCAGCATTTC. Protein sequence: CASSYSHKQGANQPQHF.

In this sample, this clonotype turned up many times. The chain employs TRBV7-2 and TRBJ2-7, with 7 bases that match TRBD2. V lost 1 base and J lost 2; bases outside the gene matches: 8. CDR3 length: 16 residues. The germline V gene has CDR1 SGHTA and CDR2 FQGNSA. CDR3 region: CASSLVGGRVTYEQYF. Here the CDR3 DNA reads TGTGCCAGCAGCTTAGTCGGAGGGAGGGTAACCTACGAGCAGTACTTC.

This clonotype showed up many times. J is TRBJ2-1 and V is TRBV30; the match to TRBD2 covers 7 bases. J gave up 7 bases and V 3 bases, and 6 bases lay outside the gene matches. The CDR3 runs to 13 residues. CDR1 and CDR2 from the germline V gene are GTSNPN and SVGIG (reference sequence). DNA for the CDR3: TGTGCCTGGAGCCCCACTAGCGTGAATGAGCAGTTCTTC. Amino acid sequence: CAWSPTSVNEQFF.